This entry lists 10 T cell receptor beta chains sequenced from one sample in a study of T-cell reconstitution after alpha-beta-depleted transplantation in children. Researchers prepared the TCRbeta library using unique molecular identifiers, the study reports. In TCRdb, the PCR reads were re-called with MiXCR into one record per CDR3 protein. The top ten hold 13% to 15% of the sample, which has around 600,000 distinct CDR3 sequences, about 21% seen once. The material sequenced was PBMCs, mostly from graft donor cells, taken 360 days after TCRalphabeta/CD19-depleted stem cell transplant. These receptors all come from a boy under three years old who had a stem cell transplant for acute myeloid leukemia, so the T cells may come from the graft donor.

V is TRBV24-1 and J is TRBJ2-2, with 9 bases fitting TRBD2. V shed 9 bases and J 5 bases; nucleotides not matched to a gene: 12. The germline gives CDR1 KGHDR, CDR2 SFDVKD. This CDR3 contains 16 residues. This CDR3 reads CATGFTSGGRTGELFF. The CDR3 DNA reads TGTGCCACCGGGTTCACCAGCGGGGGGCGAACCGGGGAGCTGTTTTTT.

The chain has TRBV5-4 and TRBJ1-1; 8 bases line up with TRBD1. CDR1 and CDR2 (germline): SGHNT, YYREEE (reference sequence). V trimming: 3 bases; J trimming: 6 bases; junction bases outside the gene matches: 7. CDR3 length equals 14 residues. CDR3 bases: TGTGCCAGCAGCTCGGACAGGGATGTGGCTGAAGCTTTCTTT. It specifies CASSSDRDVAEAFF.

J is TRBJ2-3 and V is TRBV6-1, with D possibly being TRBD1 or TRBD2 (5 bases each). The CDR3 is 16 amino acids. Germline values: CDR1 MNHNS, CDR2 SASEGT. Trimming removed 5 bases from V and 7 bases from J, with 22 bases in between. The chain's CDR3 is CASSLPLGPGRHTQYF. As DNA, the CDR3 is TGTGCCAGCAGTCTCCCCCTGGGACCGGGCCGCCATACGCAGTATTTT.

This chain uses TRBV15 with TRBJ2-7, with D possibly being TRBD1 (9 bases). Germline V gene lookup returns CDR1 LNHNV and CDR2 YYDKDF (reference sequence). With 1 base removed from V and 1 base from J, the gap between germline ends came to 17 bases. The CDR3 is 17 amino acids. CDR3 region: CATSRAGGTGLSYEQYF. CDR3 DNA: TGTGCCACCAGCAGAGCGGGGGGGACAGGGTTATCCTACGAGCAGTACTTC.

This clonotype showed up just a few times. One end of the junction varies from germline; a read error may be responsible. The chain links TRBV20-1 to TRBJ2-7; D is possibly TRBD1 (8 bases). The CDR3 is 11 amino acids. The germline V gene has CDR1 DFQATT and CDR2 SNEGSKA (reference sequence). The CDR3 loop reads CSASRGGRGHF. The CDR3 nucleotides are TGCAGTGCTTCCAGGGGGGGCAGGGGGCACTTC.

The chain uses TRBV29-1 and TRBJ2-2, with 7 bases fitting TRBD1. This CDR3 region has 14 residues. The germline gives CDR1 SQVTM, CDR2 ANQGSEA. Trimming took 4 bases from V and 1 from J; bases not matched to a gene: 3. The CDR3 nucleotides read TGCAGCGTTGGGGCAGGGGGGAACACCGGGGAGCTGTTTTTT. Its translation is CSVGAGGNTGELFF.

This clonotype was counted many times. V is TRBV5-1 and J is TRBJ2-2, with no clear D. The CDR3 loop spans 17 amino acids. Looked up from germline, CDR1 is SGHRS and CDR2 is YFSETQ. V lost 2 bases to trimming and J lost 0 bases, with 14 bases between them. The CDR3 coding sequence is TGCGCCAGCAGCTTCCCAGACTCGATCGCGAACACCGGGGAGCTGTTTTTT. Translating gives CASSFPDSIANTGELFF. Full variable domain (missing parts from reference TRBV5-1 and TRBJ2-2): KAGVTQTPRYLIKTRGQQVTLSCSPISGHRSVSWYQQTPGQGLQFLFEYFSETQRNKGNFPGRFSGRQFSNSRSEMNVSTLELGDSALYLCASSFPDSIANTGELFFGEGSRLTVL.

The chain recombines TRBV20-1 with TRBJ1-6; D is perhaps TRBD1 (6 bases). This CDR3 contains 12 residues. Germline V gene sequence: CDR1 DFQATT, CDR2 SNEGSKA (reference sequence). Trimming removed 4 bases from V and 9 bases from J, with 10 bases in between. In DNA, the CDR3 is TGCAGTGCTACAGGGGTAGGTTCACCCCTCCACTTT. This sequence encodes CSATGVGSPLHF.

The V and J genes are TRBV6-2 or TRBV6-3 and TRBJ2-1; 8 nucleotides align to TRBD1. This CDR3 has 14 residues. V was pared by 6 bases and J by 6 bases, with 7 bases of the junction left unmatched. Germline CDR1 is MNHEY and CDR2 is SVGEGT. CDR3 nucleotides: TGTGCCAGCAGCTACCGACAGGGGCTCAATGAGCAGTTCTTC. Its protein product is CASSYRQGLNEQFF.

The rearrangement joins TRBV12-3 or TRBV12-4 to TRBJ2-6; D is unclear. Trimming cost V 1 base and J 6 bases, with 4 bases left between them. The CDR3 extends over 13 amino acids. Here the CDR3 reads CASSLVKANVLTF. CDR3 DNA sequence: TGTGCCAGCAGTTTAGTCAAGGCCAACGTCCTGACTTTC.